This entry concerns a single TCR beta chain. The antigen it binds to is not known. Within one base of it there is no much larger clone, and no base qualities were kept. This specimen belongs to a study of PD-L1 blockade in urothelial cancer (dated by TCRdb to about 2017). The study in broad terms: All patients started therapy in about 2014 and received atezolizumab 1,200 mg intravenously every 3 weeks. About nine tenths of the roughly 30 patients were males with bladder-origin urothelial cancer, and about 65% of the 29 reported a prior smoking history. Patients had an ECOG performance status of 0 or 1 and had received between 0 and 3 prior chemotherapy regimens. Blood samples were analyzed 3 weeks after the start of treatment (second dose) and 6 weeks after the start of treatment. Blood samples gave a median of about 150,000 T cells and 80,000 or so unique TCRs, with a median clonality of roughly 0.081. Somatic, immune and clinical correlates of response to PD-L1 blockade with atezolizumab in urothelial cancer were the focus of an exploratory multi-omic analysis. Pretreatment tumor samples and matched peripheral blood, collected serially before and after atezolizumab treatment, underwent TCR sequencing. Durable clinical benefit meant progression-free survival longer than 6 months, and TCR features were also tested against progression-free and overall survival. In the same patients, whole exome sequencing and RNA sequencing of pretreatment tumors were performed in addition to TCR sequencing. Durable clinical benefit was achieved by nine patients but not by the remaining 20. Over 28 patients had pretreatment blood TCR-seq, roughly 24 had at least one posttreatment blood collection, and roughly 24 had tumor TCR-seq.

Synthetic TCR analog templates were spiked into each PCR to estimate absolute template abundance from read counts. TCRbeta CDR3 regions were amplified from genomic DNA with bias-controlled V and J gene primers using the immunoSEQ assay. Sequencing of rearranged TCRbeta segments was done at approximately 20X coverage. The authors' pipeline ran thus. Sequencing errors were corrected by clustering and CDR3s were annotated against IMGT to assign V, D and J genes. Downstream analyses used only productive TCRbeta rearrangements and left out out-of-frame or stop-codon sequences. Clonality was computed as one minus Shannon entropy normalized by the log of the number of unique productive sequences. Clones differing between time points or between blood and tumor were identified by Fisher's exact test with Benjamini-Hochberg correction at adjusted p below 0.01. Held by TCRdb, this immuneACCESS table contains in-frame sequences only and omits some clones. Under half of the omission traces to an unresolved V gene where checked; the cause of the rest is unknown. The V and J calls and clone size are taken from that table; D and trimming were inferred from the DNA. This sample is represented by about 56,000 clones; over 75% of them were singletons. The ten largest clonotypes hold approximately 14% of the sample.

Trimming accounts for 4 bases at V and 1 base at J, while the number of junction bases matched to no gene is 7. Measured from the cysteine to the phenylalanine, the CDR3 is 15 residues long. This entry keeps only the CDR3 DNA: 45 bases, framed from base 1. Taken from the germline V gene, the CDR1 and CDR2 loops are SGHRS and YFSETQ. The investigation overall reported the following: Greater expansion of tumor-associated TCR clones in peripheral blood 3 weeks after the start of treatment was observed in patients with durable benefit (n of about 21, p = 0.022). Because of the small sample size (n = 29) and the many exploratory analyses performed, the results are intended to be regarded as hypothesis-generating. A pretreatment peripheral blood TCR clonality below the median was linked to improved progression-free and overall survival.

The sample's time point label, decoded: pretreatment peripheral blood. A total of roughly 30 patients with locally advanced or metastatic urothelial carcinoma, treated at Memorial Sloan Kettering on a trial protocol, made up the cohort. Peripheral blood mononuclear cells were collected pretreatment and during treatment, with between 1 and 8 total time points obtained per patient. The Qiagen DNeasy Blood extraction kit was used to purify genomic DNA from total PBMCs and from tumor samples. PBMCs were collected pretreatment and during treatment, and were isolated and stored as previously described. The sequence came from a man aged 70-80 years with urothelial cancer. The source was PBMCs, collected around atezolizumab (anti-PD-L1) treatment. The V and J segments used are TRBV5-1 and TRBJ1-1, with TRBD1 identical over 7 junction bases. The DNA sequence is TGCGCCAGCAGCCTAAGGACAGGAGGGAACACTGAAGCTTTCTTT. It specifies CASSLRTGGNTEAFF.